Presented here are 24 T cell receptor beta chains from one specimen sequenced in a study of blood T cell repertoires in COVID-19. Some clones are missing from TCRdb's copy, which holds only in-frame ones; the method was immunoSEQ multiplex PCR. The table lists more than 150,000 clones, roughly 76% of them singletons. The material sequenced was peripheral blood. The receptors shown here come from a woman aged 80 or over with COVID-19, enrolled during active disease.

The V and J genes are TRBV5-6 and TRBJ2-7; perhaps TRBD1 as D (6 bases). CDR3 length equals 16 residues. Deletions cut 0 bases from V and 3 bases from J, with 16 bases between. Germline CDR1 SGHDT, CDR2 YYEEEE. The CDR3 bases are TGTGCCAGCAGCTTGGTCGACTGGACAGCAGACTACGAGCAGTACTTC. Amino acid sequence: CASSLVDWTADYEQYF.

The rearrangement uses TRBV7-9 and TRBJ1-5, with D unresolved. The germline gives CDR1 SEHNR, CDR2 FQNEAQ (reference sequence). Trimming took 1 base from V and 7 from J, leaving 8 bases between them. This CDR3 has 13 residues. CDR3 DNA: TGTGCCAGCAGCTTAGGCTCAAGCCAGCCCCAGCATTTT. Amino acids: CASSLGSSQPQHF. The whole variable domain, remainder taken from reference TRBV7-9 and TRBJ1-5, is DTGVSQNPRHKITKRGQNVTFRCDPISEHNRLYWYRQTLGQGPEFLTYFQNEAQLEKSRLLSDRFSAERPKGSFSTLEIQRTEQGDSAMYLCASSLGSSQPQHFGDGTRLSIL.

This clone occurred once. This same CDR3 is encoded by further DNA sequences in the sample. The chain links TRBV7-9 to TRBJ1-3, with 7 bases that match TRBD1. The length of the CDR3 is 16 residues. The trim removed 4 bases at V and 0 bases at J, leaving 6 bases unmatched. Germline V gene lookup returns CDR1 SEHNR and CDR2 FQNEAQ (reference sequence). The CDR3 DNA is TGTGCCAGCAGCTCCTACAGGGGCGGCTCTGGAAACACCATATATTTT. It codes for CASSSYRGGSGNTIYF.

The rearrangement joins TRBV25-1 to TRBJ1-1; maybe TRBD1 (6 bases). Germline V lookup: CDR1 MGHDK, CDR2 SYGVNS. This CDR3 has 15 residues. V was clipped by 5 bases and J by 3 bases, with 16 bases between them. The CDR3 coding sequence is TGTGCCAGCAGTCATACCGGGGGGCGGGACACTGAAGCTTTCTTT. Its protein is CASSHTGGRDTEAFF.

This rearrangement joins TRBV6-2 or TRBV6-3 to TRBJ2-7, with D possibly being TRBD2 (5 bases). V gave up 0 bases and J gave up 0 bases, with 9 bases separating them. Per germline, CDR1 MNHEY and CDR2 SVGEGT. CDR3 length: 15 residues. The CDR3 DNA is TGTGCCAGCAGTTACTCGACGGGGTTCTCCTACGAGCAGTACTTC. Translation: CASSYSTGFSYEQYF.

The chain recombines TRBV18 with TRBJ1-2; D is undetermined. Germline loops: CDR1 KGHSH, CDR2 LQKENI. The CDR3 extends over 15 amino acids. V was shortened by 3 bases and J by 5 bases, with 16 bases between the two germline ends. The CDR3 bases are TGTGCCAGCTCACCCTCGGGAGCTTCCCTGTATGGCTACACCTTC. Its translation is CASSPSGASLYGYTF.

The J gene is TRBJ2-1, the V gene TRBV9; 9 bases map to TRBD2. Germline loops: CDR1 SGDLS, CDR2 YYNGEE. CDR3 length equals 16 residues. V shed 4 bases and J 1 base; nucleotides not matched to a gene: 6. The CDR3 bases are TGTGCCAGCAGCCCCCGACTAGCGGTGTCCTACAATGAGCAGTTCTTC. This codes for CASSPRLAVSYNEQFF.

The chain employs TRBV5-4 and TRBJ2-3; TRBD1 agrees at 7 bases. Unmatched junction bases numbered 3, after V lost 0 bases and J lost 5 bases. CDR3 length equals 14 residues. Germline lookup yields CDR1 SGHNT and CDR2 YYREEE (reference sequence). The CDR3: CASSLVAGGDTQYF. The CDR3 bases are TGTGCCAGCAGCTTGGTGGCAGGGGGAGATACGCAGTATTTT.

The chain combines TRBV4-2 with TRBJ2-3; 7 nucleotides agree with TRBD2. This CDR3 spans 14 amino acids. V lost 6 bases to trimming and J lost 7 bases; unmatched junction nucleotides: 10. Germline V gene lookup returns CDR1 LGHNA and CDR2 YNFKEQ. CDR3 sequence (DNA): TGTGCCAGCAGTGAGACTAGCTGGACAAATACGCAGTATTTT. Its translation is CASSETSWTNTQYF.

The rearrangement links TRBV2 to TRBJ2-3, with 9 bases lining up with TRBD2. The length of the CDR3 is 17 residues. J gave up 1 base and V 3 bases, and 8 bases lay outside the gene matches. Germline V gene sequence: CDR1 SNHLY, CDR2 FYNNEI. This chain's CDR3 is CASSETPSGDGTDTQYF. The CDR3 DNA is TGTGCCAGCAGTGAGACACCTAGCGGGGACGGCACAGATACGCAGTATTTT.

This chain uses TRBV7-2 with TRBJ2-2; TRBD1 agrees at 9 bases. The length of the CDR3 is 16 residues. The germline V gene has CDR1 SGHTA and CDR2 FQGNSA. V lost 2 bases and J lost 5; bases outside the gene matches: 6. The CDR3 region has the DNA TGTGCCAGCAGCTTACGCACAGGGGGCAGTACCGGGGAGCTGTTTTTT. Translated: CASSLRTGGSTGELFF.

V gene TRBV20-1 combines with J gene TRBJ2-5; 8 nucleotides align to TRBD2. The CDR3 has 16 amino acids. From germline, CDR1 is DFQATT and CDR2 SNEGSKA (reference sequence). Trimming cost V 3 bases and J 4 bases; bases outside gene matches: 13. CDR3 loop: CSASRVAGTHRETQYF. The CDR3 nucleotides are TGCAGTGCTAGTAGGGTAGCGGGGACCCATCGAGAGACCCAGTACTTC.

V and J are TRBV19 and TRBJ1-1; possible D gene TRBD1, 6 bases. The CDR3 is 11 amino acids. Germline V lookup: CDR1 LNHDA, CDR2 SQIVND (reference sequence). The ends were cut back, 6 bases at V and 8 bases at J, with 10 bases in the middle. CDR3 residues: CASSRGREAFF. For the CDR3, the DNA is TGTGCCAGTAGCAGGGGACGGGAAGCTTTCTTT.

Here the CDR3 reads CASSLGQGRNTIYF. In DNA form, the CDR3 reads TGCGCCAGCAGCTTGGGACAGGGGAGAAACACCATATATTTT. The rearrangement uses TRBV5-1 and TRBJ1-3, with TRBD1 matching 8 bases. There are 14 residues in the CDR3. CDR1 is SGHRS, CDR2 YFSETQ, per germline. J lost 5 bases, V lost 0 bases, and 1 base had no gene match. The full variable domain, its missing parts supplied by reference TRBV5-1 and TRBJ1-3, is KAGVTQTPRYLIKTRGQQVTLSCSPISGHRSVSWYQQTPGQGLQFLFEYFSETQRNKGNFPGRFSGRQFSNSRSEMNVSTLELGDSALYLCASSLGQGRNTIYFGEGSWLTVV.

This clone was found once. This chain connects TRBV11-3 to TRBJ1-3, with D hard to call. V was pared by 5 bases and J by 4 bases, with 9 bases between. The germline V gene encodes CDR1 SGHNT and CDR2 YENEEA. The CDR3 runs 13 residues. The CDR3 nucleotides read TGTGCCAGCAGCCGGGGAGGAGGAAACACCATATATTTT. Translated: CASSRGGGNTIYF. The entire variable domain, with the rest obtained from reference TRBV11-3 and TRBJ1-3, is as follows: EAGVVQSPRYKIIEKKQPVAFWCNPISGHNTLYWYLQNLGQGPELLIRYENEEAVDDSQLPKDRFSAERLKGVDSTLKIQPAELGDSAVYLCASSRGGGNTIYFGEGSWLTVV.

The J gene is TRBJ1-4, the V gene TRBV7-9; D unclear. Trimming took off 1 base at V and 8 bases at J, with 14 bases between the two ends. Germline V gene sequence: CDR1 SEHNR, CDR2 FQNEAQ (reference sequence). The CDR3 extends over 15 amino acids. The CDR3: CASSLGSSRGEKLFF. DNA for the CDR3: TGTGCCAGCAGCTTAGGGTCTTCACGAGGGGAAAAACTGTTTTTT.

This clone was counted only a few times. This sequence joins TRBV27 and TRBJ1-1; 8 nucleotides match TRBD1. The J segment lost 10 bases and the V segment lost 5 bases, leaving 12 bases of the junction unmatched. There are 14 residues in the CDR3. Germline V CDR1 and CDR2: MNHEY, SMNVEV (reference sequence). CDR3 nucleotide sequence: TGTGCCAGCAGTAGGAGCCCCCGGGACAGGAGAGCTTTCTTT. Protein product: CASSRSPRDRRAFF.

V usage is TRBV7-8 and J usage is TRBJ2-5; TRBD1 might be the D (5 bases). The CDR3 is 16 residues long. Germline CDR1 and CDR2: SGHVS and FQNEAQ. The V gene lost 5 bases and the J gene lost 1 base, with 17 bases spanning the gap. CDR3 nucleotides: TGTGCCAGCAGCCAGCACCCCAGGGCCCCCCAAGAGACCCAGTACTTC. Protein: CASSQHPRAPQETQYF. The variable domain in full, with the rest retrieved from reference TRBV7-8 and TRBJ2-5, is GAGVSQSPRYKVAKRGQDVALRCDPISGHVSLFWYQQALGQGPEFLTYFQNEAQLDKSGLPSDRFFAERPEGSVSTLKIQRTQQEDSAVYLCASSQHPRAPQETQYFGPGTRLLVL.

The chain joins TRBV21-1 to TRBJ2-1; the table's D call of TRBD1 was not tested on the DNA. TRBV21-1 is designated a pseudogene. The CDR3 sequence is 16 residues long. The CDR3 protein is CASSNTGDRAYNEQFF. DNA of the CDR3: TGTGCCAGCAGCAATACGGGGGACAGGGCCTACAATGAGCAGTTCTTC.

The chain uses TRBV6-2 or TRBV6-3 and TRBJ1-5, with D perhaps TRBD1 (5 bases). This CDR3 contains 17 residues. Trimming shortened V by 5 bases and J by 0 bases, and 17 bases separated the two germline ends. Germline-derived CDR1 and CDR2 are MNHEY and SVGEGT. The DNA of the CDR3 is TGTGCCAGCAGTACACAGCAGGGCTTCTATAGCAATCAGCCCCAGCATTTT. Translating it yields CASSTQQGFYSNQPQHF.

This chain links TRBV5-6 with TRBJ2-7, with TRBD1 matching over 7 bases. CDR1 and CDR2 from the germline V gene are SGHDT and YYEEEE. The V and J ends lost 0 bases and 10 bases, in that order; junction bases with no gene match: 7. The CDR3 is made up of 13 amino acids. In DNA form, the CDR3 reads TGTGCCAGCAGCTTGGCCATGGGACAGAGACAGTACTTC. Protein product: CASSLAMGQRQYF.

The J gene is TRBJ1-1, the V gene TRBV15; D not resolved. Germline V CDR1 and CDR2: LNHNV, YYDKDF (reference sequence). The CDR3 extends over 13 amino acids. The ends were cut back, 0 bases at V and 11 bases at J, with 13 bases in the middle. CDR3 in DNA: TGTGCCACCAGCAGAGATAGGTTGGCGCGGGCTTTCTTT. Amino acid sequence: CATSRDRLARAFF.

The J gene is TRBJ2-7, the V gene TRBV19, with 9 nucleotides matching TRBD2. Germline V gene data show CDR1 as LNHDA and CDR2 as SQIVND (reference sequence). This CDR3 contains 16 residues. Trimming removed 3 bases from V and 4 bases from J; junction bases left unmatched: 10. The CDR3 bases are TGTGCCAGTAGTATTAGGGGACTAGCCTACGGGTACGAGCAGTACTTC. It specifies CASSIRGLAYGYEQYF.

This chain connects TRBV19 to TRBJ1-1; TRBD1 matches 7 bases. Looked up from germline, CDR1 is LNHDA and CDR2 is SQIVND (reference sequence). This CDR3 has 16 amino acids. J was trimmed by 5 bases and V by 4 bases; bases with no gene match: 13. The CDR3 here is CASSTAGTALGTEAFF. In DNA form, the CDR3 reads TGTGCCAGTAGTACGGCCGGGACAGCCCTAGGGACTGAAGCTTTCTTT.